The source of this T cell receptor beta chain is a study of blood T cell repertoires in COVID-19. Background on the study: Collection of acute and convalescent COVID-19 samples took place in the United States, Italy and Spain. Sources were T cells, B-cell-depleted T cells, or PBMCs; the material itself was cDNA or gDNA.

Germline-derived CDR1 and CDR2 are KGHDR and SFDVKD. V lost 1 base, J lost 2 bases, and 9 bases lay in between. CDR3 length: 15 residues. Individuals drawn from under 30 US areas were roughly 18 to 95 years old. Profiling relied on immunoSEQ multiplex PCR, and the TCRdb table lists in-frame clones only, not all of them. The data contain around 190,000 clones, around 82% of them singletons. Sequenced material: PBMCs or T cells enriched from blood (not recorded which). This clonotype was obtained from a woman aged 45-60 years with acute COVID-19. This chain links TRBV24-1 with TRBJ2-3; D possibly corresponds to TRBD2 (5 bases). CDR3 loop: CATSDFLGLTDTQYF. The CDR3 DNA follows: TGTGCCACCAGTGATTTCTTAGGACTCACAGATACGCAGTATTTT.